The next 31 T cell receptor beta chains were all read from a single sample in a study of T cell responses to AZD1222 COVID-19 vaccine. The protocol was immunoSEQ multiplex PCR, while the TCRdb copy is restricted to in-frame clones and leaves out a portion. The data hold nearly 90,000 clones, with roughly 87% observed a single time. The sequenced sample was peripheral blood, obtained on day 0 of AZD1222 vaccination. All receptors derive from an adult in good health.

The J gene is TRBJ2-1, the V gene TRBV7-8, with TRBD2 matching over 10 bases. Germline V gene lookup returns CDR1 SGHVS and CDR2 FQNEAQ. V was pared by 5 bases and J by 6 bases, with 4 bases of the junction left unmatched. The CDR3 totals 14 residues. The CDR3 DNA is TGTGCCAGCAGCGCTCGGACTAGCGGCAATGAGCAGTTCTTC. It translates to CASSARTSGNEQFF.

This clone came up a few times. The rearrangement links TRBV6-6 to TRBJ2-7; unclear D gene. The V and J ends lost 5 bases and 5 bases respectively, with 25 bases between them. The CDR3 has 17 residues. Germline CDR1 is MNHNY and CDR2 is SVGAGI (reference sequence). CDR3 protein: CASSQNQGVSYPHEQYF. The CDR3 nucleotides read TGTGCCAGCAGTCAAAACCAAGGAGTATCCTATCCCCACGAGCAGTACTTC.

This clone was picked up one time. The chain joins TRBV15 to TRBJ2-1; 7 positions match TRBD2. The V gene's germline CDR1 is LNHNV and CDR2 YYDKDF (reference sequence). The CDR3 spans 13 residues. J was trimmed by 5 bases and V by 5 bases; bases with no gene match: 3. CDR3 residues: CATSLTSNNEQFF. The CDR3, as DNA: TGTGCCACCAGCTTGACTAGCAACAATGAGCAGTTCTTC.

This chain uses TRBV19 with TRBJ2-3; 10 bases align to TRBD1. V dropped 9 bases and J dropped 4; count of bases not matched to a gene: 4. This CDR3 comprises 13 residues. CDR1 and CDR2 from the germline V gene are LNHDA and SQIVND (reference sequence). CDR3 loop: CASRGTGADTQYF. The CDR3 DNA reads as TGTGCCAGCAGGGGGACAGGGGCAGATACGCAGTATTTT.

The chain links TRBV11-1 to TRBJ1-1; D is perhaps TRBD1 (5 bases). From germline, CDR1 is SGHAT and CDR2 FQDESV (reference sequence). The germline V and J ends were trimmed by 5 bases and 7 bases, with 14 bases remaining between them. The CDR3 runs to 13 residues. This CDR3 reads CASSPGTVGEAFF. The CDR3 nucleotides read TGTGCCAGCAGCCCCGGGACCGTGGGTGAAGCTTTCTTT.

The chain joins TRBV6-4 to TRBJ1-1; perhaps TRBD1 as D (6 bases). The CDR3 covers 15 residues. Germline V gene lookup returns CDR1 MRHNA and CDR2 SNTAGT. V was pared by 2 bases and J by 8 bases, with 18 bases between. Written as DNA, the CDR3 is TGTGCCAGCAGTGACCCTCCAGGCCCAGGGGCAGAAGCTTTCTTT. It is translated as CASSDPPGPGAEAFF.

Details on this clone: Mismatch with germline at one junction end may stem from a read error. V is TRBV28 and J is TRBJ1-5, with D possibly matching TRBD1 (5 bases). This CDR3 is 16 amino acids long. Per the germline V gene, CDR1 is MDHEN and CDR2 is SYDVKM. The CDR3 protein is CASSPNLAGSSQPQHF. DNA for the CDR3: TGTGCCAGCAGTCCGAACCTCGCAGGGAGCAGTCAGCCCCAGCATTTT. Variable domain in full (rest from reference TRBV28 and TRBJ1-5): DVKVTQSSRYLVKRTGEKVFLECVQDMDHENMFWYRQDPGLGLRLIYFSYDVKMKEKGDIPEGYSVSREKKERFSLILESASTNQTSMYLCASSPNLAGSSQPQHFGDGTRLSIL.

This rearrangement joins TRBV3-1 (or the pseudogene TRBV3-2) to TRBJ1-6; 7 bases match TRBD1. The CDR3 is 15 amino acids. The V and J ends lost 3 bases and 5 bases, in that order; junction bases with no gene match: 4. Per the germline V gene, CDR1 is LGHDT and CDR2 is YNNKEL (reference sequence). This chain's CDR3 is CASSQSDRDNSPLHF. CDR3 sequence (DNA): TGTGCCAGCAGCCAGTCCGACAGGGATAATTCACCCCTCCACTTT.

The chain joins TRBV24-1 to TRBJ2-3, with 8 bases matching TRBD1. The V gene's germline CDR1 is KGHDR and CDR2 SFDVKD. This CDR3 is built from 16 residues. Losses at the gene ends were 2 bases for V and 4 bases for J; bases not matched to a gene: 7. CDR3 protein: CATSDSDRGKSDTQYF. Here the CDR3 DNA reads TGTGCCACCAGTGATTCAGACAGGGGAAAGTCAGATACGCAGTATTTT.

The chain carries TRBV27 and TRBJ2-2; D possibly corresponds to TRBD2 (5 bases). Germline CDR1 reads MNHEY; CDR2 reads SMNVEV (reference sequence). V was clipped by 10 bases and J by 4 bases, with 10 bases between them. The CDR3 is 12 residues long. CDR3 residues: CAILGVTGELFF. In DNA, the CDR3 is TGTGCCATCTTGGGAGTCACCGGGGAGCTGTTTTTT.

This chain links TRBV18 with TRBJ1-4; TRBD1 agrees at 11 bases. The CDR3 consists of 18 residues. Trimming at V came to 3 bases and at J to 0 bases, leaving 6 bases not matched to a gene. Germline V CDR1 and CDR2: KGHSH, LQKENI. The CDR3 loop is CASSPWTGGSATNEKLFF. The DNA of the CDR3 is TGTGCCAGCTCACCGTGGACAGGGGGCTCTGCAACTAATGAAAAACTGTTTTTT.

J is TRBJ2-1 and V is TRBV6-1, with 11 bases matching TRBD2. Germline V gives CDR1 MNHNS, CDR2 SASEGT. V lost 4 bases to trimming and J lost 9 bases; unmatched junction nucleotides: 11. The CDR3 is made up of 16 amino acids. The CDR3 DNA reads TGTGCCAGCAGTGGTAGGAGTAGCGGGAGGGCCAGTGAGCAGTTCTTC. Residues: CASSGRSSGRASEQFF.

The chain uses TRBV6-2 or TRBV6-3 and TRBJ2-1; TRBD1 aligns across 9 bases. The germline gives CDR1 MNHEY, CDR2 SVGEGT. The CDR3 spans 17 residues. V gave up 5 bases and J gave up 1 base; unmatched junction bases: 9. In DNA form, the CDR3 reads TGTGCCAGCAGTCAAGCCATGGACAGGGGATCCTACAATGAGCAGTTCTTC. Residues: CASSQAMDRGSYNEQFF.

V and J are TRBV7-2 and TRBJ2-7; TRBD2 matches at 7 bases. CDR1 and CDR2 from the germline V gene are SGHTA and FQGNSA. The CDR3 has 13 amino acids. Losses at the gene ends were 5 bases for V and 3 bases for J; bases not matched to a gene: 4. Here the CDR3 DNA reads TGTGCCAGCAGCCCGGGACTATACTACGAGCAGTACTTC. The encoded protein is CASSPGLYYEQYF. Full variable domain (missing parts from reference TRBV7-2 and TRBJ2-7): GAGVSQSPSNKVTEKGKDVELRCDPISGHTALYWYRQSLGQGLEFLIYFQGNSAPDKSGLPSDRFSAERTGGSVSTLTIQRTQQEDSAVYLCASSPGLYYEQYFGPGTRLTVT.

V gene TRBV9 combines with J gene TRBJ2-1; 8 bases agree with TRBD2. V dropped 4 bases and J dropped 2; count of bases not matched to a gene: 8. The CDR3 runs 16 residues. Germline CDR1 and CDR2: SGDLS and YYNGEE. CDR3 in amino acids: CASSIGGEGPYNEQFF. Written as DNA, the CDR3 is TGTGCCAGCAGCATCGGGGGGGAGGGCCCCTACAATGAGCAGTTCTTC.

Written as DNA, the CDR3 is TGTGCCACCAGCAGAGACGGCAGGCCCTCCTACGAGCAGTACTTC. This gives the protein CATSRDGRPSYEQYF. The rearrangement joins TRBV15 to TRBJ2-7, with D unresolved. The CDR3 covers 15 residues. Germline loops: CDR1 LNHNV, CDR2 YYDKDF (reference sequence). V was trimmed by 0 bases and J by 0 bases, leaving 9 bases between them. The variable domain in full, with the rest retrieved from reference TRBV15 and TRBJ2-7, is DAMVIQNPRYQVTQFGKPVTLSCSQTLNHNVMYWYQQKSSQAPKLLFHYYDKDFNNEADTPDNFQSRRPNTSFCFLDIRSPGLGDTAMYLCATSRDGRPSYEQYFGPGTRLTVT.

The genes are TRBV7-6 and TRBJ1-5; possible D gene TRBD1, 6 bases. This CDR3 is 13 amino acids long. From germline, CDR1 is SGHVS and CDR2 FNYEAQ. Trimming took 1 base from V and 9 from J, leaving 10 bases between them. The CDR3 nucleotides are TGTGCCAGCAGCTTAGAACAGGGCCGGCCCCAGCATTTT. Encoded protein: CASSLEQGRPQHF.

With respect to this clone: This same CDR3 is encoded by further DNA sequences in the sample. The chain has TRBV28 and TRBJ1-2; D not resolved. Germline loops: CDR1 MDHEN, CDR2 SYDVKM. CDR3 length equals 11 residues. V shed 4 bases and J shed 2 bases, with 2 bases lying between them. In DNA form, the CDR3 reads TGTGCCAGCAGTTCCAACTATGGCTACACCTTC. This encodes CASSSNYGYTF.

The chain uses TRBV28 and TRBJ1-4, with a possible D match to TRBD1 (6 bases). V dropped 8 bases and J dropped 5 bases, with 12 bases sitting between them. Germline CDR1 reads MDHEN; CDR2 reads SYDVKM. This CDR3 comprises 13 residues. CDR3 amino acids: CASRDKKNEKLFF. The CDR3 DNA reads as TGTGCCAGCCGGGACAAAAAAAATGAAAAACTGTTTTTT.

This sequence joins TRBV11-2 and TRBJ2-7; D is ambiguous. There are 12 residues in the CDR3. CDR1 is SGHAT, CDR2 FQNNGV, per germline. V was clipped by 5 bases and J by 4 bases, with 9 bases between them. CDR3 region: CASSPRAYEQYF. DNA for the CDR3: TGTGCCAGCAGCCCCCGCGCGTACGAGCAGTACTTC.

The count of this clone is one. This chain links TRBV7-3 with TRBJ2-1; TRBD2 agrees at 12 bases. The length of the CDR3 is 16 residues. The V gene end was trimmed by 5 bases and the J gene end by 4 bases; junction bases not matched to a gene: 6. Germline lookup yields CDR1 SGHTA and CDR2 FQGTGA. The CDR3 is CASSPQGLAGYNEQFF. CDR3 coding DNA: TGTGCCAGCAGCCCACAAGGACTAGCGGGATACAATGAGCAGTTCTTC. Full variable domain (remainder filled in from reference TRBV7-3 and TRBJ2-1): GAGVSQTPSNKVTEKGKYVELRCDPISGHTALYWYRQSLGQGPEFLIYFQGTGAADDSGLPNDRFFAVRPEGSVSTLKIQRTERGDSAVYLCASSPQGLAGYNEQFFGPGTRLTVL.

This clone has only one observation. The chain is built from TRBV7-2 and TRBJ1-6, with D possibly TRBD1 on 6 matching bases. V was pared by 3 bases and J by 7 bases, with 10 bases between. The germline V gene has CDR1 SGHTA and CDR2 FQGNSA. The CDR3 is made up of 14 amino acids. The CDR3 coding sequence is TGTGCCAGCAGCTTCCGGGACACAAATTCACCCCTCCACTTT. Translated, it gives CASSFRDTNSPLHF.

The chain carries TRBV5-3 and TRBJ1-2, with D unresolved. TRBV5-3 qualifies as an ORF whose function is uncertain. Trimming removed 5 bases at V and 6 bases at J, with 2 bases between. This CDR3 is 9 amino acids long. The DNA for the CDR3 is TGTGCCAGAAGGGATGGCTACACCTTC. Protein: CARRDGYTF.

The gene calls are TRBV28 and TRBJ2-5, with TRBD2 identical over 11 bases. The J segment lost 7 bases and the V segment lost 7 bases, leaving 11 bases of the junction unmatched. Germline CDR1 reads MDHEN; CDR2 reads SYDVKM. This CDR3 region has 15 residues. The chain's CDR3 is CASTEPGLAAVTQYF. CDR3 nucleotides: TGTGCCAGCACCGAACCGGGACTAGCGGCTGTGACCCAGTACTTC.

The chain couples TRBV4-2 to TRBJ2-2; D is uncertain. Trimming removed 1 base at V and 5 bases at J, with 11 bases between. Germline CDR1 reads LGHNA; CDR2 reads YNFKEQ. CDR3 length equals 15 residues. The CDR3 coding sequence is TGTGCCAGCAGCCAAGCTGAAAGGGAAACCGGGGAGCTGTTTTTT. This encodes CASSQAERETGELFF.

This clone came up once. The CDR3 reads CASSSGLAVQETQYF. CDR3 nucleotide sequence: TGCGCCAGCAGCTCGGGACTAGCGGTCCAAGAGACCCAGTACTTC. This chain connects TRBV5-1 to TRBJ2-5, with TRBD2 identical over 11 bases. The germline V gene has CDR1 SGHRS and CDR2 YFSETQ. CDR3 length: 15 residues. V lost 3 bases and J lost 1; bases outside the gene matches: 2.

This clone was counted only a few times. The V gene is TRBV5-1, the J gene TRBJ2-7, with 9 bases matching TRBD2. CDR1 is SGHRS, CDR2 YFSETQ, per germline. CDR3 length: 14 residues. Unmatched junction bases numbered 6, after V lost 3 bases and J lost 5 bases. The CDR3 region is CASSWGGTSNEQYF. Written as DNA, the CDR3 is TGCGCCAGCAGCTGGGGCGGGACTAGCAACGAGCAGTACTTC.

The chain has TRBV11-2 and TRBJ2-4; 7 bases align to TRBD1. V gave up 6 bases and J gave up 1 base; unmatched junction bases: 6. The CDR3 loop spans 15 amino acids. CDR1 SGHAT and CDR2 FQNNGV come from the germline V gene. In DNA form, the CDR3 reads TGTGCCAGCAGTACAGGGGATAGGGCCAAAAACATTCAGTACTTC. This encodes CASSTGDRAKNIQYF.

The CDR3 loop reads CASSISGSPLTPSYEQYF. DNA for the CDR3: TGTGCCAGTAGTATAAGCGGGAGCCCCCTGACCCCCTCCTACGAGCAGTACTTC. The genes are TRBV19 and TRBJ2-7; 8 nucleotides agree with TRBD2. The trim removed 2 bases at V and 0 bases at J, leaving 12 bases unmatched. CDR3 size: 18 residues. Germline V lookup: CDR1 LNHDA, CDR2 SQIVND (reference sequence).

This clone was seen only once. This chain links TRBV5-6 with TRBJ1-6, with TRBD1 matching 8 bases. The CDR3 extends over 15 amino acids. CDR1 is SGHDT, CDR2 YYEEEE, per germline. The V segment lost 3 bases and the J segment 7 bases; nucleotides outside the gene matches: 6. The CDR3 nucleotides are TGTGCCAGCAGCTGGGGGACAGGACACAATTCACCCCTCCACTTT. It codes for CASSWGTGHNSPLHF. Looking up the rest from reference TRBV5-6 and TRBJ1-6 gives the full variable domain: DAGVTQSPTHLIKTRGQQVTLRCSPKSGHDTVSWYQQALGQGPQFIFQYYEEEERQRGNFPDRFSGHQFPNYSSELNVNALLLGDSALYLCASSWGTGHNSPLHFGNGTRLTVT.

This chain uses TRBV20-1 with TRBJ2-7; D unclear. CDR3 length: 11 residues. Trimming took 3 bases from V and 3 from J, leaving 6 bases between them. From germline, CDR1 is DFQATT and CDR2 SNEGSKA (reference sequence). The CDR3 bases are TGCAGTGCTAGCGGGCGCTACGAGCAGTACTTC. This translates into CSASGRYEQYF.